One and the same sample provided the 25 T cell receptor beta chains below, sequenced in a study of T cell changes during pregnancy in multiple sclerosis. Libraries were prepared by immunoSEQ multiplex PCR; TCRdb keeps only in-frame clonotypes and omits some of them. The sample comprises over 100,000 clones, roughly 90% of which are singletons, and 1.5% rests with the top ten. The sequencing here drew on peripheral blood, taken in the third trimester of pregnancy. The receptors come from a female donor with multiple sclerosis, enrolled in a pregnancy study.

The table lists this clone with a count of one. The chain uses TRBV7-7 and TRBJ2-2, with 11 bases lining up with TRBD1. CDR3 size: 16 residues. CDR1 is SSHAT, CDR2 FNYEAQ, per germline (reference sequence). Trimming took 5 bases from V and 6 from J; bases not matched to a gene: 8. The CDR3 spells CASSPRTGGASGELFF. The CDR3 region has the DNA TGTGCCAGCAGCCCGCGGACAGGGGGCGCGTCCGGGGAGCTGTTTTTT.

The V gene is TRBV6-4, the J gene TRBJ2-3; tentatively, D is TRBD2 (5 bases). The CDR3 length is 14 residues. The V end lost 2 bases, the J end lost 3 bases, and 9 bases lay between the germline ends. The V gene's germline CDR1 is MRHNA and CDR2 SNTAGT. The CDR3 sequence is CASSDGGPTDTQYF. The CDR3 DNA reads as TGTGCCAGCAGTGACGGCGGGCCTACAGATACGCAGTATTTT.

The chain links TRBV6-5 to TRBJ2-5; D may be TRBD2 (5 bases). The CDR3 sequence is 13 residues long. V was clipped by 6 bases and J by 2 bases, with 10 bases between them. Germline CDR1 is MNHEY and CDR2 is SVGAGI. The DNA of the CDR3 is TGTGCCAGCAGGCCACTAGGGCAAGAGACCCAGTACTTC. It codes for CASRPLGQETQYF.

This clone was seen just once. The chain has TRBV29-1 and TRBJ2-3; 7 bases fit TRBD2. Per germline, CDR1 SQVTM and CDR2 ANQGSEA. The trim removed 8 bases at V and 8 bases at J, leaving 25 bases unmatched. This CDR3 region has 17 residues. The CDR3 DNA follows: TGCAGCTCCCGGATGGTAAGGGAGGGCCGGATACTGAGTACGCAGTATTTT. Residues: CSSRMVREGRILSTQYF.

This chain uses TRBV6-4 with TRBJ2-3, with TRBD1 matching over 10 bases. The germline gives CDR1 MRHNA, CDR2 SNTAGT. The ends lost 5 bases at V and 4 bases at J; junction bases unmatched: 3. This CDR3 region has 14 residues. DNA for the CDR3: TGTGCCAGCAGTCGGGACAGGGGTGCAGATACGCAGTATTTT. Encoded protein: CASSRDRGADTQYF.

V gene TRBV4-1 combines with J gene TRBJ1-4, with 7 bases fitting TRBD1. V was clipped by 2 bases and J by 8 bases; unmatched bases: 5. The CDR3 runs to 14 residues. Germline V gives CDR1 MGHRA, CDR2 YSYEKL. The CDR3 nucleotides are TGCGCCAGCAGCCAAACAGGGGTTAGGGAAAAACTGTTTTTT. Translated: CASSQTGVREKLFF.

The V call is TRBV27, the J call TRBJ2-7; D is possibly TRBD1 (6 bases). V lost 3 bases and J 2 bases, leaving 14 bases between the germline ends. The CDR3 sequence is 15 residues long. Germline CDR1 reads MNHEY; CDR2 reads SMNVEV (reference sequence). The CDR3 here is CASSFRPTGPYEQYF. As DNA, the CDR3 is TGTGCCAGCAGTTTTAGGCCGACAGGTCCCTACGAGCAGTACTTC.

This chain connects TRBV6-1 to TRBJ1-5; 8 bases match TRBD1. The CDR3 length is 18 residues. CDR1 and CDR2 (germline): MNHNS, SASEGT. The junction had 8 bases not matched to a gene; V was cut back by 1 base and J by 0 bases. Written as DNA, the CDR3 is TGTGCCAGCAGTGAAGTCGCAGGGGGCAGTTTTAGCAATCAGCCCCAGCATTTT. Translation gives CASSEVAGGSFSNQPQHF.

J is TRBJ2-7 and V is TRBV5-1, with D maybe TRBD2 (5 bases). The V end was cut by 1 base, the J end by 3 bases, with 11 bases between. The CDR3 is 14 residues long. Germline V lookup: CDR1 SGHRS, CDR2 YFSETQ. CDR3 in DNA: TGCGCCAGCAGCTTGAAAGCGGATAACTACGAGCAGTACTTC. The encoded protein is CASSLKADNYEQYF.

The chain is built from TRBV2 and TRBJ1-1; a possible D gene is TRBD1 (5 bases). Germline V gene data show CDR1 as SNHLY and CDR2 as FYNNEI. The CDR3 length is 15 residues. Trimming took off 8 bases at V and 4 bases at J, with 20 bases between the two ends. Here the CDR3 reads CASLGWGGSGTEAFF. The DNA of the CDR3 is TGTGCCAGCCTAGGGTGGGGGGGATCCGGCACTGAAGCTTTCTTT.

This chain links TRBV5-1 with TRBJ2-7; D may be TRBD2 (5 bases). The germline gives CDR1 SGHRS, CDR2 YFSETQ. The CDR3 is made up of 15 amino acids. The V end was cut by 0 bases, the J end by 6 bases, with 16 bases between. The CDR3 here is CASSLESGGLTEQYF. CDR3 nucleotides: TGCGCCAGCAGCTTGGAGAGCGGCGGACTTACCGAGCAGTACTTC.

This clone has just a few counts. V is TRBV7-6 and J is TRBJ1-5; TRBD1 is a possible D gene (6 bases). There are 14 residues in the CDR3. Germline V gene lookup returns CDR1 SGHVS and CDR2 FNYEAQ. The ends were cut back, 3 bases at V and 7 bases at J, with 13 bases in the middle. The CDR3 sequence is CASSLSRGEQPQHF. CDR3 DNA sequence: TGTGCCAGCAGCTTGAGCAGGGGCGAACAGCCCCAGCATTTT.

The chain combines TRBV7-9 with TRBJ2-1; 10 nucleotides agree with TRBD2. Germline CDR1 reads SEHNR; CDR2 reads FQNEAQ (reference sequence). Trimming cost V 0 bases and J 3 bases; bases outside gene matches: 5. The CDR3 has 17 amino acids. The chain's CDR3 is CASSLAGGLANYNEQFF. The CDR3 nucleotides are TGTGCCAGCAGCTTAGCGGGGGGACTAGCGAACTACAATGAGCAGTTCTTC.

This rearrangement joins TRBV29-1 to TRBJ2-2, with D tentatively TRBD2 (6 bases). The CDR3 covers 14 residues. CDR1 SQVTM and CDR2 ANQGSEA come from the germline V gene. V was shortened by 7 bases and J by 0 bases, with 12 bases between the two germline ends. CDR3 protein: CSAAGGANTGELFF. The CDR3 nucleotides read TGCAGCGCCGCGGGCGGGGCGAACACCGGGGAGCTGTTTTTT.

The rearrangement uses TRBV19 and TRBJ2-3; a weak D match, TRBD1 (6 bases). CDR1 and CDR2 (germline): LNHDA, SQIVND (reference sequence). V lost 7 bases and J 2 bases, leaving 10 bases between the germline ends. The CDR3 totals 13 residues. The CDR3 region is CASTDRYTDTQYF. The CDR3 region has the DNA TGTGCCAGTACGGACAGATACACAGATACGCAGTATTTT.

The chain recombines TRBV7-3 with TRBJ2-7, with 8 bases matching TRBD2. Losses at the gene ends were 6 bases for V and 5 bases for J; bases not matched to a gene: 9. Germline V CDR1 and CDR2: SGHTA, FQGTGA. This CDR3 region has 14 residues. CDR3 sequence: CASSSGGGRNEQYF. Written as DNA, the CDR3 is TGTGCCAGCAGTTCCGGGGGGGGGAGAAACGAGCAGTACTTC.

The chain carries TRBV2 and TRBJ1-2; 9 nucleotides match TRBD1. This CDR3 region has 13 residues. The junction had 7 bases not matched to a gene; V was cut back by 6 bases and J by 8 bases. Germline values: CDR1 SNHLY, CDR2 FYNNEI. The CDR3 DNA reads as TGTGCCAGCAGGGGGAGGGACAGGGAAGGCTACACCTTC. Translated, it gives CASRGRDREGYTF.

The chain has TRBV7-2 and TRBJ2-1, with D perhaps matching TRBD2 (5 bases). V was clipped by 0 bases and J by 5 bases, with 8 bases between them. Germline V gene lookup returns CDR1 SGHTA and CDR2 FQGNSA. The CDR3 contains 14 residues. CDR3 sequence reads: CASSLAAANNEQFF. The CDR3 coding sequence is TGTGCCAGCAGCTTAGCAGCGGCAAACAATGAGCAGTTCTTC.

The chain combines TRBV7-9 with TRBJ2-1; perhaps TRBD2 as D (6 bases). The V end was cut by 4 bases, the J end by 0 bases, with 13 bases between. The CDR3 runs to 16 residues. Germline V gene data show CDR1 as SEHNR and CDR2 as FQNEAQ (reference sequence). Written as DNA, the CDR3 is TGTGCCAGCAGCTGGGCGGCCGGGAGCTCCTACAATGAGCAGTTCTTC. It yields the protein CASSWAAGSSYNEQFF.

The V gene is TRBV6-1, the J gene TRBJ2-3, with 11 bases that match TRBD2. In germline, CDR1 is MNHNS, CDR2 SASEGT. V lost 7 bases, J lost 7 bases, and 10 bases stayed unmatched. This CDR3 has 15 residues. The chain's CDR3 is CASIEVAGGPYTQYF. CDR3 DNA: TGTGCCAGCATCGAAGTAGCGGGGGGGCCGTATACGCAGTATTTT.

The V and J genes are TRBV5-4 and TRBJ1-1; no clear D gene. The CDR3 is 14 amino acids. V was cut by 4 bases and J by 4 bases, with 14 bases left in between. From germline, CDR1 is SGHNT and CDR2 YYREEE (reference sequence). CDR3 coding DNA: TGTGCCAGCAGCAGCACGGGGTGGGGCACTGAAGCTTTCTTT. It codes for CASSSTGWGTEAFF.

The V and J genes are TRBV12-2 and TRBJ2-1; TRBD1 is the table's D call and was not checked against the DNA. TRBV12-2 is reported as a pseudogene. This CDR3 region has 15 residues. In nucleotides, the CDR3 is TGTGCAAGTCGCCCCCCGGGTACAGGATGGAATGAGCAGTTCTTC. As protein: CASRPPGTGWNEQFF.

The CDR3 protein is CASSSEREPTGELFF. In nucleotides, the CDR3 is TGTGCCAGCAGCTCCGAGCGGGAACCCACCGGGGAGCTGTTTTTT. This chain links TRBV7-3 with TRBJ2-2; 7 positions match TRBD2. The CDR3 is 15 residues long. CDR1 SGHTA and CDR2 FQGTGA come from the germline V gene. Trimming cost V 4 bases and J 4 bases; bases outside gene matches: 6.

This chain links TRBV9 with TRBJ2-2; possible D gene TRBD1, 6 bases. V was clipped by 0 bases and J by 6 bases, with 12 bases between them. From germline, CDR1 is SGDLS and CDR2 YYNGEE. This CDR3 has 15 amino acids. The CDR3 reads CASSVAGVRAGELFF. The CDR3 DNA reads TGTGCCAGCAGCGTAGCAGGGGTCCGGGCCGGGGAGCTGTTTTTT.

This clone came up once. The V and J genes are TRBV5-5 and TRBJ2-7, with 9 bases lining up with TRBD1. V was pared by 4 bases and J by 4 bases, with 6 bases of the junction left unmatched. Germline V gene sequence: CDR1 SGHKS, CDR2 YYEKEE (reference sequence). This CDR3 contains 14 residues. The CDR3 here is CASSTWDRAYEQYF. DNA for the CDR3: TGTGCCAGCAGCACCTGGGACAGGGCGTACGAGCAGTACTTC.